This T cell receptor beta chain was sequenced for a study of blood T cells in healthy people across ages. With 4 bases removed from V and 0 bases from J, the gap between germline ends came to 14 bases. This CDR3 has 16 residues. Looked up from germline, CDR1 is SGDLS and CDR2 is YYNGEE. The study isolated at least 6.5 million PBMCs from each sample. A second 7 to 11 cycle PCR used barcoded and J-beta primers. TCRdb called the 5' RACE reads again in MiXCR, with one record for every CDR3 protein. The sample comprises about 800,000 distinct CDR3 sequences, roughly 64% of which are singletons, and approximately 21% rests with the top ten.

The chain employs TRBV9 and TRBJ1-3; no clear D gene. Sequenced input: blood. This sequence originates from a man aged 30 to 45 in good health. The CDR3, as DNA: TGTGCCAGCAGCCCGCGGACGGGAGCCTCTGGAAACACCATATATTTT. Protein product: CASSPRTGASGNTIYF.